This T cell receptor (beta chain) is drawn from a study of response to subunit inactivated influenza vaccine. Overall study findings and caveats: Each seasonal influenza vaccination recruits few new T cells, the authors suggested.

CDR3 length equals 13 residues. Per germline, CDR1 SGHAT and CDR2 FQDESV (reference sequence). Trimming removed 2 bases from V and 4 bases from J, with 7 bases in between. This clonotype was seen a handful of times. No antigen is known for it. Using its own MiXCR run on the RT-PCR reads, TCRdb lists one record per CDR3 protein. The sample holds about 800,000 distinct CDR3 sequences, approximately 21% seen once. The chain carries TRBV11-1 and TRBJ2-3; D is unclear. The sequencing used PBMCs from blood, collected roughly 5 days after vaccination. This sequence was found in a man aged 50 to 60 who received an inactivated influenza vaccine. CDR3 sequence: CASSLSPPDTQYF. The CDR3 DNA sequence: TGTGCCAGCAGCTTAAGTCCCCCAGATACGCAGTATTTT.